A single sample gave rise to the 16 T cell receptor beta chains below, sequenced in a study of blood T cell repertoires in COVID-19. Some clones are missing from TCRdb's copy, which holds only in-frame ones; the method was immunoSEQ multiplex PCR. The sample has 150,000 or so clones, around 79% seen once. Sequencing used PBMCs or T cells enriched from blood (not recorded which). These receptors came from a woman aged 50 to 65 who had recovered from COVID-19.

The chain couples TRBV9 to TRBJ2-1, with 8 bases lining up with TRBD2. J lost 0 bases, V lost 4 bases, and 9 bases had no gene match. The CDR3 consists of 17 residues. Germline CDR1 reads SGDLS; CDR2 reads YYNGEE. This chain's CDR3 is CASSQGLAGLSYNEQFF. The CDR3 DNA reads as TGTGCCAGCAGCCAGGGGCTAGCGGGCCTCTCCTACAATGAGCAGTTCTTC.

This clone was counted only a few times. V gene TRBV19 combines with J gene TRBJ2-2; D may be TRBD1 (5 bases). The CDR3 is 16 amino acids. CDR1 is LNHDA and CDR2 is SQIVND in the germline V gene (reference sequence). Trimming took 4 bases from V and 0 from J, leaving 12 bases between them. The CDR3 nucleotides are TGTGCCAGTAGTAGAAAATCAGGGTCGAACACCGGGGAGCTGTTTTTT. It is translated as CASSRKSGSNTGELFF.

The chain carries TRBV5-1 and TRBJ1-2, with D uncertain. The CDR3 covers 14 residues. Trimming took 0 bases from V and 1 from J, leaving 7 bases between them. Germline V CDR1 and CDR2: SGHRS, YFSETQ. The CDR3 is CASSLVSSNYGYTF. As DNA, the CDR3 is TGCGCCAGCAGCTTGGTGTCCAGTAACTATGGCTACACCTTC.

The chain couples TRBV18 to TRBJ1-5; D is unresolved. The CDR3 consists of 15 residues. V was pared by 6 bases and J by 0 bases, with 12 bases between. Per the germline V gene, CDR1 is KGHSH and CDR2 is LQKENI. CDR3 amino acids: CASSPDGVSNQPQHF. CDR3 bases: TGTGCCAGCTCGCCAGACGGGGTTAGCAATCAGCCCCAGCATTTT.

The genes are TRBV3-1 (or the pseudogene TRBV3-2) and TRBJ2-7, with 9 bases matching TRBD1. Germline values: CDR1 LGHDT, CDR2 YNNKEL (reference sequence). There are 16 residues in the CDR3. Trimming at V came to 3 bases and at J to 2 bases, leaving 8 bases not matched to a gene. CDR3 bases: TGTGCCAGCAGCCAGGACCGGGACAGGGTAACCTACGAGCAGTACTTC. It encodes CASSQDRDRVTYEQYF.

Only a few counts were recorded for this clone. J is TRBJ1-3 and V is TRBV7-9; tentatively, D is TRBD1 (6 bases). V was clipped by 5 bases and J by 2 bases, with 13 bases between them. The CDR3 is 15 residues long. The germline V gene has CDR1 SEHNR and CDR2 FQNEAQ (reference sequence). CDR3 loop: CASSPQGLAGNTIYF. The CDR3 nucleotides are TGTGCCAGCAGCCCGCAGGGGCTTGCTGGAAACACCATATATTTT.

The chain recombines TRBV5-4 with TRBJ1-1, with TRBD1 as a possible D gene (5 bases). The V and J ends lost 4 bases and 3 bases respectively, with 16 bases between them. The CDR3 extends over 15 amino acids. Germline loops: CDR1 SGHNT, CDR2 YYREEE (reference sequence). In DNA form, the CDR3 reads TGTGCCAGCAGCCGTCAATCAGGGCCGTACACTGAAGCTTTCTTT. Translation: CASSRQSGPYTEAFF.

The CDR3 DNA reads TGTGCCAGTAGTATAGCCAGGGCCCTCACAGATACGCAGTATTTT. This translates into CASSIARALTDTQYF. The V call is TRBV19, the J call TRBJ2-3, with D perhaps matching TRBD1 (5 bases). Per germline, CDR1 LNHDA and CDR2 SQIVND (reference sequence). The length of the CDR3 is 15 residues. Trimming took off 1 base at V and 2 bases at J, with 10 bases between the two ends.

V gene TRBV5-1 combines with J gene TRBJ2-1; 7 bases map to TRBD1. The CDR3 contains 16 residues. The V gene end was trimmed by 5 bases and the J gene end by 0 bases; junction bases not matched to a gene: 8. From germline, CDR1 is SGHRS and CDR2 YFSETQ. CDR3 sequence reads: CASSQQGPSSYNEQFF. In DNA, the CDR3 is TGCGCCAGCAGTCAACAGGGGCCGAGCTCCTACAATGAGCAGTTCTTC.

J is TRBJ2-3 and V is TRBV11-3; 7 bases fit TRBD1. CDR3 length equals 16 residues. Germline V CDR1 and CDR2: SGHNT, YENEEA. J gave up 2 bases and V 1 base, and 6 bases lay outside the gene matches. The chain's CDR3 is CASSLGGTAFTDTQYF. The CDR3 DNA reads TGTGCCAGCAGCTTAGGGGGGACAGCCTTCACAGATACGCAGTATTTT.

This chain uses TRBV28 with TRBJ1-6; D might be TRBD1 (6 bases). Germline CDR1 reads MDHEN; CDR2 reads SYDVKM. The V and J ends lost 6 bases and 0 bases respectively, with 15 bases between them. This CDR3 is built from 17 residues. CDR3 sequence: CASSSNRESSYNSPLHF. CDR3 in DNA: TGTGCCAGCAGCTCCAACAGGGAGAGCTCCTATAATTCACCCCTCCACTTT.

This clone was seen at least ten times. This sequence joins TRBV19 and TRBJ1-1, with D maybe TRBD1 (6 bases). Germline V gives CDR1 LNHDA, CDR2 SQIVND (reference sequence). With 7 bases removed from V and 4 bases from J, the gap between germline ends came to 16 bases. CDR3 length: 14 residues. This CDR3 is CASTTRGAGTEAFF. In nucleotides, the CDR3 is TGTGCCAGTACCACTCGGGGGGCCGGCACTGAAGCTTTCTTT. Full variable domain (missing parts from reference TRBV19 and TRBJ1-1): DGGITQSPKYLFRKEGQNVTLSCEQNLNHDAMYWYRQDPGQGLRLIYYSQIVNDFQKGDIAEGYSVSREKKESFPLTVTSAQKNPTAFYLCASTTRGAGTEAFFGQGTRLTVV.

The chain uses TRBV9 and TRBJ1-2; no clear D gene. Trimming left V 0 bases short and J 7 bases short, with 7 bases between. CDR3 size: 12 residues. The germline V gene encodes CDR1 SGDLS and CDR2 YYNGEE. In DNA form, the CDR3 reads TGTGCCAGCAGCGTAGTGCCCGGTGGCTACACCTTC. Protein product: CASSVVPGGYTF.

This clone was found a few times. The chain joins TRBV5-1 to TRBJ2-7; no reliable D call. This CDR3 spans 13 amino acids. Per germline, CDR1 SGHRS and CDR2 YFSETQ. The ends were cut back, 2 bases at V and 6 bases at J, with 12 bases in the middle. The CDR3 nucleotides are TGCGCCAGCAGCTTTTCGACTTCTAGCGAGCAGTACTTC. Amino acids: CASSFSTSSEQYF. The full variable domain, in which reference TRBV5-1 and TRBJ2-7 provide the parts outside the CDR3, is KAGVTQTPRYLIKTRGQQVTLSCSPISGHRSVSWYQQTPGQGLQFLFEYFSETQRNKGNFPGRFSGRQFSNSRSEMNVSTLELGDSALYLCASSFSTSSEQYFGPGTRLTVT.

The chain's CDR3 is CASSQRLGGGYTDTQYF. As DNA, the CDR3 is TGTGCCAGCAGCCAACGTCTCGGGGGAGGGTACACAGATACGCAGTATTTT. The chain links TRBV3-1 (or the pseudogene TRBV3-2) to TRBJ2-3; 7 nucleotides align to TRBD2. The CDR3 totals 17 residues. Looked up from germline, CDR1 is LGHDT and CDR2 is YNNKEL (reference sequence). The J segment lost 2 bases and the V segment lost 2 bases, leaving 10 bases of the junction unmatched.

V is TRBV30 and J is TRBJ1-1; the D gene is possibly TRBD1 (6 bases). The CDR3 is 16 amino acids. Germline CDR1 reads GTSNPN; CDR2 reads SVGIG (reference sequence). V gave up 1 base and J gave up 4 bases, with 19 bases separating them. The chain's CDR3 is CAWSAIQGRLGTEAFF. Written as DNA, the CDR3 is TGTGCCTGGAGTGCCATACAGGGACGGCTTGGCACTGAAGCTTTCTTT.